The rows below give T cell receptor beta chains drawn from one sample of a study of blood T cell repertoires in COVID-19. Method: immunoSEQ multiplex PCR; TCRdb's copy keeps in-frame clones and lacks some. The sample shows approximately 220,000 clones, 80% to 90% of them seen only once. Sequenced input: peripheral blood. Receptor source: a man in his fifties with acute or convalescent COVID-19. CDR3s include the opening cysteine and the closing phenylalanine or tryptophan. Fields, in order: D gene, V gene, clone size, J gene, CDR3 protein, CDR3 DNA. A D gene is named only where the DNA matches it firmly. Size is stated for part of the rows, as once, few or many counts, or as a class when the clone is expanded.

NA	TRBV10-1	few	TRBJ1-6	CASSGRNSPLHF	TGCGCCAGCAGTGGGAGGAATTCACCCCTCCACTTT
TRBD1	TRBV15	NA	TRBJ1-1	CATSSGTGGLTEAFF	TGTGCCACCAGCAGCGGGACAGGGGGGCTCACTGAAGCTTTCTTT
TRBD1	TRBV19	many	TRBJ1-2	CASTGQAGNYGYTF	TGTGCCAGTACCGGACAGGCGGGGAACTATGGCTACACCTTC
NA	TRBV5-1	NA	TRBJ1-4	CASSLPEREGEKLFF	TGCGCCAGCAGCCTTCCCGAGAGGGAGGGGGAAAAACTGTTTTTT
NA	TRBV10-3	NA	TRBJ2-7	CAISETAGEQYF	TGTGCCATCAGTGAGACCGCGGGGGAGCAGTACTTC
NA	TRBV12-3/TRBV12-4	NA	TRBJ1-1	CASSTPNTEAFF	TGTGCCAGCAGTACACCGAACACTGAAGCTTTCTTT
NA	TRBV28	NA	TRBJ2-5	CASSRNRGARETQYF	TGTGCCAGCAGTCGTAACCGGGGGGCGCGTGAGACCCAGTACTTC
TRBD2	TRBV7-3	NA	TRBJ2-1	CASSLAAGGLNEQFF	TGTGCCAGCAGCTTAGCAGCGGGGGGCCTCAATGAGCAGTTCTTC
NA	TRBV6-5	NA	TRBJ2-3	CASTKGGARTDTQYF	TGTGCCAGCACTAAGGGGGGGGCACGCACAGATACGCAGTATTTT
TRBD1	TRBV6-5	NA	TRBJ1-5	CASRRDRVQPQHF	TGTGCCAGCAGGCGGGACAGGGTGCAGCCCCAGCATTTT
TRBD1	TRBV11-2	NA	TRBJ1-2	CASSLGGGGSNYGYTF	TGTGCCAGCAGCTTAGGAGGGGGCGGCTCTAACTATGGCTACACCTTC
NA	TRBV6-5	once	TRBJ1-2	CASTPSLDYGYTF	TGTGCCAGCACCCCTAGTCTGGACTATGGCTACACCTTC
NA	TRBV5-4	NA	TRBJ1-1	CATQGGRTEAFF	TGTGCCACCCAAGGGGGTAGGACTGAAGCTTTCTTT
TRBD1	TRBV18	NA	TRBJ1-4	CASSPGQGATNEKLFF	TGTGCCAGCTCCCCGGGACAGGGGGCAACTAATGAAAAACTGTTTTTT
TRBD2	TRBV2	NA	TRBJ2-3	CASSPTSGGVTDTQYF	TGTGCCAGCAGTCCGACTAGCGGGGGAGTTACAGATACGCAGTATTTT
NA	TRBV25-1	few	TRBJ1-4	CANPRWSTNEKLFF	TGTGCCAACCCACGGTGGTCAACTAATGAAAAACTGTTTTTT
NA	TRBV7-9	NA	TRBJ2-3	CASSLSPRGDTQYF	TGTGCCAGCAGCTTATCCCCGCGGGGTGATACGCAGTATTTT
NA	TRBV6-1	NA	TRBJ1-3	CASSERQGQSGNTIYF	TGTGCCAGCAGTGAACGGCAGGGCCAATCTGGAAACACCATATATTTT
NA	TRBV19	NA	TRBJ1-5	CASSNPPGGNQPQHF	TGTGCCAGTAGCAACCCACCCGGAGGGAATCAGCCCCAGCATTTT
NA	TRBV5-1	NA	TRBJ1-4	CASSLGNTDSGKLFF	TGCGCCAGCAGCTTGGGAAATACAGATAGCGGAAAACTGTTTTTT
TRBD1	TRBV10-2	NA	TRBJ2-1	CASTGTGALLIYNEQFF	TGCGCCAGCACCGGGACAGGGGCCCTCCTTATCTACAATGAGCAGTTCTTC
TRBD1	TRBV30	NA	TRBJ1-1	CAWSAGTGGPEAFF	TGTGCCTGGAGTGCCGGGACAGGTGGACCTGAAGCTTTCTTT
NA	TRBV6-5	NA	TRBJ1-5	CASSKGTGSQPQHF	TGTGCCAGCAGTAAGGGTACAGGGAGTCAGCCCCAGCATTTT
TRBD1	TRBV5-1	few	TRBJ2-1	CASSLAGTGATNEQFF	TGCGCCAGCAGCTTGGCCGGGACAGGCGCAACCAATGAGCAGTTCTTC
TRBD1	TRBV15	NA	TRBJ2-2	CATSRGQGGRNTGELFF	TGTGCCACCAGCAGAGGACAGGGGGGAAGAAACACCGGGGAGCTGTTTTTT
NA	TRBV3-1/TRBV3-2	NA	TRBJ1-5	CASSQDTTGNQPQHF	TGTGCCAGCAGCCAAGACACTACTGGCAATCAGCCCCAGCATTTT
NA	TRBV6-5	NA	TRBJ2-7	CASSWGGGFRNEQYF	TGTGCCAGCAGTTGGGGAGGTGGGTTTAGGAACGAGCAGTACTTC
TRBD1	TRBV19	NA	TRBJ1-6	CASMTGTGRSSYNSPLHF	TGTGCCAGTATGACCGGGACAGGGCGTAGCTCCTATAATTCACCCCTCCACTTT
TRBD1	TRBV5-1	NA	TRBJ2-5	CASTLGQIQETQYF	TGCGCCAGCACCTTGGGACAGATACAAGAGACCCAGTACTTC
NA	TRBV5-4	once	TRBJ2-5	CASSWGLGIETQYF	TGTGCCAGCAGCTGGGGACTTGGGATAGAGACCCAGTACTTC
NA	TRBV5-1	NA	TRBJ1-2	CASSLDPGNYGYTF	TGCGCCAGCAGCTTGGATCCGGGGAACTATGGCTACACCTTC
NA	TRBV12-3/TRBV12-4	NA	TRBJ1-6	CASGLMSSPLHF	TGTGCCAGCGGACTAATGAGCTCACCCCTCCACTTT
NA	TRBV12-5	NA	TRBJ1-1	CASVLYTEAFF	TGTGCTAGTGTCCTCTACACTGAAGCTTTCTTT
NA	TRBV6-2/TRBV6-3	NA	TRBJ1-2	CASSYGGSGGYTF	TGTGCCAGCAGTTATGGGGGCTCGGGTGGCTACACCTTC
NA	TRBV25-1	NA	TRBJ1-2	CASSETGNDRSYGYTF	TGTGCCAGCAGTGAAACCGGAAATGACAGATCCTATGGCTACACCTTC
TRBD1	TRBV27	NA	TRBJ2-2	CASSSRGLSFANTGELFF	TGTGCCAGCAGTTCGAGGGGGCTTTCATTCGCGAACACCGGGGAGCTGTTTTTT
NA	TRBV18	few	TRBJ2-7	CASSPPATGPYEQYF	TGTGCCAGCTCACCACCCGCGACAGGCCCCTACGAGCAGTACTTC